These 21 T cell receptor beta chains originate from one sample sequenced in a study of CXCR3-negative and CXCR3-positive naive CD8 T cells. Researchers prepared the TRB cDNA libraries using 5' RACE with UMI labels. Each CDR3 protein gets one entry in TCRdb, which reprocessed the 5' RACE reads and gives no DNA. The table for this sample gives over 100,000 distinct CDR3 sequences. The sequenced sample was naive CXCR3- CD8+ T cells from blood. Stated subset: CD45RO-CCR7+CD27+CD95- naive CD8+ T cells lacking CXCR3 (TNR3-). All receptors derive from a human donor in good health. Some clones in this sample may be carry-over from other donors' samples.

The genes are TRBV27 and TRBJ1-2; TCRdb's D gene call, TRBD1, goes unchecked for lack of DNA. Germline V gives CDR1 MNHEY, CDR2 SMNVEV (reference sequence). This CDR3 is built from 15 residues. CDR3 sequence reads: CASRPDRQANYGYTF.

The chain carries TRBV27 and TRBJ2-3; TCRdb gives TRBD1 as the D gene, but with no DNA this cannot be confirmed. The V gene's germline CDR1 is MNHEY and CDR2 SMNVEV (reference sequence). The CDR3 length is 14 residues. CDR3 region: CASNEGGGTDTQYF.

The rearrangement links TRBV20-1 to TRBJ2-1; the TRBD1 assignment by TCRdb is unverifiable without DNA. CDR1 and CDR2 (germline): DFQATT, SNEGSKA (reference sequence). CDR3 length: 12 amino acids. CDR3 amino acids: CSARAGDNEQFF.

The gene calls are TRBV12-3 or TRBV12-4 and TRBJ2-5; the TCRdb D gene call, TRBD2, has no DNA to confirm it. The CDR3 is 17 residues long. The CDR3 here is CASSLSFRGLGGETQYF.

CDR3 protein: CASSYVGQEYEQYF. The chain combines TRBV4-3 with TRBJ2-7; lacking DNA, the TRBD1 call made by TCRdb goes unchecked. Per germline, CDR1 LGHNA and CDR2 YSLEER. This CDR3 region has 14 residues.

The chain carries TRBV18 and TRBJ2-1; the D call of TRBD2 rests on TCRdb alone, since no DNA is present to check it. Germline assignment: CDR1 KGHSH and CDR2 LQKENI. The CDR3 is 15 residues long. The CDR3: CASSPPSGFYNEQFF.

The rearrangement uses TRBV28 and TRBJ2-1; TCRdb's D call, TRBD2, is unchecked because there is no DNA. Germline CDR1 MDHEN, CDR2 SYDVKM. The CDR3 has 17 amino acids. The CDR3 protein is CASSFPLGASGGVEQFF.

This chain links TRBV5-1 with TRBJ1-4; the D gene TCRdb calls, TRBD1, cannot be checked with no DNA. The germline V gene encodes CDR1 SGHRS and CDR2 YFSETQ. The CDR3 is 14 residues long. The CDR3 loop is CASSFRQVNEKLFF.

The chain is built from TRBV7-9 and TRBJ2-5; TCRdb returns TRBD2, unconfirmable since there is no DNA. CDR3 length: 13 residues. Per the germline V gene, CDR1 is SEHNR and CDR2 is FQNEAQ (reference sequence). CDR3 region: CASSREGQETQYF.

The chain carries TRBV12-3 or TRBV12-4 and TRBJ1-2. The CDR3 has 11 residues. This chain's CDR3 is CASRTNYGYTF.

The gene calls are TRBV11-3 and TRBJ2-2; TCRdb selects TRBD1, and the lack of DNA leaves this call unchecked. Germline CDR1 reads SGHNT; CDR2 reads YENEEA. The CDR3 sequence is 13 residues long. This chain's CDR3 is CASSLRRERQLFF.

This chain connects TRBV9 to TRBJ2-4; the TRBD1 assignment by TCRdb is unverifiable without DNA. Per germline, CDR1 SGDLS and CDR2 YYNGEE. CDR3 length: 14 amino acids. This CDR3 is CASSVGGGLNIQYF.

The chain couples TRBV12-3 or TRBV12-4 to TRBJ2-7; lacking DNA, the TRBD2 call made by TCRdb goes unchecked. The CDR3 is 16 residues long. The CDR3 loop is CASSFPGLAGAYEQYF.

This chain connects TRBV7-2 to TRBJ1-5. The V gene's germline CDR1 is SGHTA and CDR2 FQGNSA. The CDR3 spans 16 residues. The CDR3 region is CASSLLGVGDNQPQHF.

The chain carries TRBV9 and TRBJ1-6; absent DNA, TCRdb's TRBD1 call cannot be checked. Per the germline V gene, CDR1 is SGDLS and CDR2 is YYNGEE. The CDR3 totals 16 residues. CDR3: CASSAWDRDYNSPLHF.

The J gene is TRBJ2-2, the V gene TRBV3-1. Germline CDR1 and CDR2: LGHDT and YNNKEL (reference sequence). This CDR3 is 17 amino acids long. The CDR3: CASSQVLLTVEVGELFF.

The chain has TRBV20-1 and TRBJ2-1; TCRdb proposes TRBD2, but this gene call is untestable without DNA. This CDR3 has 14 amino acids. Germline CDR1 reads DFQATT; CDR2 reads SNEGSKA (reference sequence). The CDR3 is CSAPRENGNNEQFF.

The CDR3 sequence is CASSLGQHTEAFF. V is TRBV27 and J is TRBJ1-1. Per germline, CDR1 MNHEY and CDR2 SMNVEV (reference sequence). CDR3 length equals 13 residues.

V usage is TRBV6-1 and J usage is TRBJ2-5; as DNA is missing, the TRBD2 call by TCRdb cannot be tested. Germline CDR1 and CDR2: MNHNS and SASEGT. The CDR3 runs 12 residues. CDR3 loop: CASRSPRETQYF.

The chain has TRBV12-3 or TRBV12-4 and TRBJ2-5. The CDR3 consists of 14 residues. The CDR3 here is CASSLGEGWETQYF.

This chain joins TRBV13 and TRBJ2-5; TCRdb outputs TRBD2, but without DNA this stays unchecked. Germline CDR1 and CDR2: PRHDT and FYEKMQ (reference sequence). The CDR3 sequence is 14 residues long. The CDR3 protein is CASSFTSTQETQYF. Filled out from reference TRBV13 and TRBJ2-5, the complete variable domain reads AAGVIQSPRHLIKEKRETATLKCYPIPRHDTVYWYQQGPGQDPQFLISFYEKMQSDKGSIPDRFSAQQFSDYHSELNMSSLELGDSALYFCASSFTSTQETQYFGPGTRLLVL.